This is a list of T cell receptor beta chains from one sample in a study of response to subunit inactivated influenza vaccine. MiXCR, run by TCRdb on the RT-PCR reads, gives a single entry per CDR3 protein. The repertoire consists of about 170,000 distinct CDR3 sequences, with 9.5% to 15% occurring once and the leading ten covering roughly 29%. The data were also submitted as part of a second study, on T cells expressing NK-cell markers.

The specimen was CD8+ T cells sorted from PBMCs, collected approximately 12 days after vaccination. The receptors were sampled from a man in his fifties or sixties who received an inactivated influenza vaccine. CDR3s include the opening cysteine and the closing phenylalanine or tryptophan. The D gene is left open where the match is weak. For some rows the clone size is stated as once, few or many, or as a class when expanded; others skip it.

size	V	D	J	DNA	CDR3
.	TRBV7-9	.	TRBJ1-2	TGTGCCAGCAGCTTAGTAGCCTCAGGGGCAGGTGGCTACACCTTC	CASSLVASGAGGYTF
many	TRBV20-1	TRBD2	TRBJ2-2	TGCAGTGCTACTAGCGGGAGTACCGGGGAGCTGTTTTTT	CSATSGSTGELFF
many	TRBV20-1	TRBD2	TRBJ2-7	TGCAGTGCTAGTCCTAGCGGGAGAGGCTACGAGCAGTACTTC	CSASPSGRGYEQYF
.	TRBV11-2	.	TRBJ2-5	TGTGCCAGCAGCCCCCCACCGGGACTTCAAGAGACCCAGTACTTC	CASSPPPGLQETQYF
few	TRBV10-3	.	TRBJ2-3	TGTGCCATCAGTGAGTCGCTTAGCCTGGGCACAGATACGCAGTATTTT	CAISESLSLGTDTQYF
many	TRBV20-1	.	TRBJ2-5	TGCAGTGCTAGGGGTCCGGAGACCCAGTACTTC	CSARGPETQYF
.	TRBV28	.	TRBJ2-2	TGTGCCAGCAGTTTAGTAGTTCCGTCGGCGAACACCGGGGAGCTGTTTTTT	CASSLVVPSANTGELFF
few	TRBV9	.	TRBJ2-2	TGTGCCAGCAGCGCCAACACCGGGGAGCTGTTTTTT	CASSANTGELFF
many	TRBV4-3	TRBD2	TRBJ2-1	TGCGCCAGCAGCCAAGATCTCGCTAGCGGGCACTACAATGAGCAGTTCTTC	CASSQDLASGHYNEQFF
many	TRBV12-3/TRBV12-4	.	TRBJ1-1	TGTGCCAGCAGTTCCCCGACGAGGAACACTGAAGCTTTCTTT	CASSSPTRNTEAFF
.	TRBV7-9	.	TRBJ1-2	TGTGCCAGCAGCTTACCAGGGCTCGGCTATGGCTACACCTTC	CASSLPGLGYGYTF
.	TRBV5-1	TRBD2	TRBJ2-5	TGCGCCAGCAGCTTAAACCCACAGCGGGAGATATCGGAGACCCAGTACTTC	CASSLNPQREISETQYF
many	TRBV29-1	TRBD2	TRBJ2-1	TGCAGCGCCCGGCTGACTAGCGGGAGGGCCTGGGATGAGCAGTTCTTC	CSARLTSGRAWDEQFF
.	TRBV28	.	TRBJ2-4	TGTGCCAGCAGTCAAGTAAACATTCAGTACTTC	CASSQVNIQYF
many	TRBV15	.	TRBJ1-5	TGTGCCACCAGCAGACAGGGAAATAGCAATCAGCCCCAGCATTTT	CATSRQGNSNQPQHF
.	TRBV15	.	TRBJ2-7	TGTGCCACCAGCAGAGATCTCGTGGACAACCATCTACGAGGGCAGTACTTC	CATSRDLVDNHLRGQYF
few	TRBV9	.	TRBJ2-3	TGTGCCAGCAGCGCATTTGGACAGAGCACAGATACGCAGTATTTT	CASSAFGQSTDTQYF
few	TRBV7-9	.	TRBJ1-1	TGTGCCAGCAGCTCCAAACCCCAGGGGGAAGCTTTCTTT	CASSSKPQGEAFF
.	TRBV4-3	TRBD2	TRBJ2-1	TGCGCCAGCAGCCAAGAAGCTAGCGGGAGTTGGTCCTACAATGAGCAGTTCTTC	CASSQEASGSWSYNEQFF
.	TRBV20-1	TRBD1	TRBJ1-5	TGCAGTGCTAGAGTGCCGGGACAGGGGGATAAGGCCCACCAGCCCCAGCATTTT	CSARVPGQGDKAHQPQHF
.	TRBV12-3/TRBV12-4	.	TRBJ1-5	TGTGCCAGCAGTTTACTCTCAGGGAACCAGCCCCAGCATTTT	CASSLLSGNQPQHF
few	TRBV7-2	.	TRBJ2-7	TGTGCCAGCAGCTTATTCCACCTCTACGAGCAGTACTTC	CASSLFHLYEQYF
few	TRBV25-1	TRBD1	TRBJ2-2	TGTGCCAGCAGTGAAATTAGGACAGGGGAGGGGACCGGGGAGCTGTTTTTT	CASSEIRTGEGTGELFF
few	TRBV7-9	TRBD1	TRBJ2-7	TGTGCCAGCAGCTCCCCGGGACAGGGGACCTACGAGCAGTACTTC	CASSSPGQGTYEQYF
.	TRBV6-1	TRBD1	TRBJ2-2	TGTGCCAGCAGGCCGGACAGGGAGACCGGGGAGCTGTTTTTT	CASRPDRETGELFF
.	TRBV2	.	TRBJ2-5	TGTGCCAGTTCGGGACTGCACCAAGAGACCCAGTACTTC	CASSGLHQETQYF
.	TRBV11-3	.	TRBJ2-7	TGTGCCAGCAGCTCTGGGGGCTACTCCTACGAGCAGTACTTC	CASSSGGYSYEQYF
few	TRBV10-3	.	TRBJ2-3	TGTGCCATCAGAGAGAGAGATGGCACAGATACGCAGTATTTT	CAIRERDGTDTQYF
.	TRBV12-3/TRBV12-4	.	TRBJ2-2	TGTGCCAGCAGGACCGGGACTCAGAACACCGGGGAGCTGTTTTTT	CASRTGTQNTGELFF
many	TRBV12-3/TRBV12-4	.	TRBJ1-1	TGTGCCAGTCAGACGGGGCTAGAAGCTTTCTTT	CASQTGLEAFF
.	TRBV5-1	.	TRBJ2-7	TGCGCCAGCAGCTTGGTGGCGCGCGGACAGACTTCGTTGGAGCAGTACTTC	CASSLVARGQTSLEQYF
.	TRBV27	TRBD2	TRBJ2-7	TGTGCCAGCAGTTTCCTTAACCCGGGACTAGGCTACGAGCAGTACTTC	CASSFLNPGLGYEQYF
.	TRBV4-3	.	TRBJ2-3	TGCGCCAGCAGCCAAGACCTGGGGGCATTGGCAGATACGCAGTATTTT	CASSQDLGALADTQYF
few	TRBV11-2	.	TRBJ2-2	TGTGCCAGCAGCTCTAGCTTCGGCACCGGGGAGCTGTTTTTT	CASSSSFGTGELFF
.	TRBV7-9	.	TRBJ1-1	TGTGCCAGCAGCTCGCTCAGGATGAACTCTGAAGCTTTCTTT	CASSSLRMNSEAFF